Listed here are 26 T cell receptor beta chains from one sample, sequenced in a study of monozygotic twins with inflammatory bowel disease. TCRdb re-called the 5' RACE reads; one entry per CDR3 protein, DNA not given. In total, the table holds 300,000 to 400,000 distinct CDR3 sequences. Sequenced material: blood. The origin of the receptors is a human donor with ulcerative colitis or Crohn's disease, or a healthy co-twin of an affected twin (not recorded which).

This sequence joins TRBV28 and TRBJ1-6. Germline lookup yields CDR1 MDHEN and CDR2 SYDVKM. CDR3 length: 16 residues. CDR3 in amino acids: CASSFVSAGPNSPLHF.

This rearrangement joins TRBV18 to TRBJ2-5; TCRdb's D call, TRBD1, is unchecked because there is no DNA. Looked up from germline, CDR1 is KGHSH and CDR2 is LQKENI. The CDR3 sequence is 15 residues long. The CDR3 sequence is CASLPTGGKRETQYF.

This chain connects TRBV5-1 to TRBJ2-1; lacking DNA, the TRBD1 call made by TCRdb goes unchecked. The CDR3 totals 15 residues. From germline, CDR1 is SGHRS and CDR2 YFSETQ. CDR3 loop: CASSLDTGGYNEQFF.

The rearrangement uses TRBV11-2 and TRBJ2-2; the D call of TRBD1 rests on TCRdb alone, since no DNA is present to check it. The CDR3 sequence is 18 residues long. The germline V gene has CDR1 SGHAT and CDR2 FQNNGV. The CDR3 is CASSAGGRGPKFTGELFF.

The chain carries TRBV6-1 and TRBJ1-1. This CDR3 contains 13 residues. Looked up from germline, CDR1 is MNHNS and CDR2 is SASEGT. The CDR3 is CASRVKSLTEAFF.

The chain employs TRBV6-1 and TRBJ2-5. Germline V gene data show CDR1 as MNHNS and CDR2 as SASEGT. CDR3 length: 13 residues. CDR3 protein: CASSELPQETQYF.

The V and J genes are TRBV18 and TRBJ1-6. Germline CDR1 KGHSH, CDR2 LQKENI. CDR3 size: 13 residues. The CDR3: CASSPIDNSPLHF.

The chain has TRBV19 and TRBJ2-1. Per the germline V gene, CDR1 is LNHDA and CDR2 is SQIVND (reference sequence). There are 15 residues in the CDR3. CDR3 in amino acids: CASSLDSPPYNEQFF.

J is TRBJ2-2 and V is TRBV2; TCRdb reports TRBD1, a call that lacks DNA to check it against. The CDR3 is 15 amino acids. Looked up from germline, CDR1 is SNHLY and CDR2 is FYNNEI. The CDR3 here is CASSHRGPMTGELFF. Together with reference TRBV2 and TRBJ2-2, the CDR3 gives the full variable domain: EPEVTQTPSHQVTQMGQEVILRCVPISNHLYFYWYRQILGQKVEFLVSFYNNEISEKSEIFDDQFSVERPDGSNFTLKIRSTKLEDSAMYFCASSHRGPMTGELFFGEGSRLTVL.

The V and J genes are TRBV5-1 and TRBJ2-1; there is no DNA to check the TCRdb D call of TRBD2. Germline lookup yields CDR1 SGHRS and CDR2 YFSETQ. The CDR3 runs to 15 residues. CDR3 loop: CASSVESMTSGKQFF.

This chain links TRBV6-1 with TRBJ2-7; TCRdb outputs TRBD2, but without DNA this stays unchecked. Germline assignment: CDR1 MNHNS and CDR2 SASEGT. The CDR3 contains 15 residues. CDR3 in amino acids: CASSEASGGSYEQYF.

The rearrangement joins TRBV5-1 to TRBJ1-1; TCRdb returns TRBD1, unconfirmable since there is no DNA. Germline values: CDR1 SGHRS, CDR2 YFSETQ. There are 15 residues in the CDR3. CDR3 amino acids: CASSQGADLNTEAFF.

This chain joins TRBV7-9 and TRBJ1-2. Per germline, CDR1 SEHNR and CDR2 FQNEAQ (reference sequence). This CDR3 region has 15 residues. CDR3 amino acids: CATQMGYGGYYGYTF.

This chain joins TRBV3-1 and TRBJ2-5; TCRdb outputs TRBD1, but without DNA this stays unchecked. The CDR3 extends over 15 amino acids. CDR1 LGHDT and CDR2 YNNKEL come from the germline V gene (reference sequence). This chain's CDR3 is CASSPPMKDQETQYF.

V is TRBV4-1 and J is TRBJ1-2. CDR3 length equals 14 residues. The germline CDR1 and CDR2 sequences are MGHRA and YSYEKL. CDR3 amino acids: CASSQVLTGNGYTF.

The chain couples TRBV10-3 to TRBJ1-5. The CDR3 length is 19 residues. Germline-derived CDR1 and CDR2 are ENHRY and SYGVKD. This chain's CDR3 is CAISESLFITPYSNQPQHF.

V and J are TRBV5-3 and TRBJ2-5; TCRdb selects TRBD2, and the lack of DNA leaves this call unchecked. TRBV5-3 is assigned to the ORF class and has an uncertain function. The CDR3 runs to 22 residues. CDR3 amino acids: CARRPTRGRRKFEEALQETQYF.

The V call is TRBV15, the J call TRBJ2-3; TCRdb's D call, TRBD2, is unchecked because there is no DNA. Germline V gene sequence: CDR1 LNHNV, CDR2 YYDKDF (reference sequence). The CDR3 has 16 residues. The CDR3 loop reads CATSRDLAGDTDTQYF. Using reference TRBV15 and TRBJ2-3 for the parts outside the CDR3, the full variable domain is DAMVIQNPRYQVTQFGKPVTLSCSQTLNHNVMYWYQQKSSQAPKLLFHYYDKDFNNEADTPDNFQSRRPNTSFCFLDIRSPGLGDTAMYLCATSRDLAGDTDTQYFGPGTRLTVL.

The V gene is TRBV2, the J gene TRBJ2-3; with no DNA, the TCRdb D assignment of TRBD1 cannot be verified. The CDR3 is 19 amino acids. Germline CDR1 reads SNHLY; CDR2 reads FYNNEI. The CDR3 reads CASSTTPGQGFSYKDTQYF.

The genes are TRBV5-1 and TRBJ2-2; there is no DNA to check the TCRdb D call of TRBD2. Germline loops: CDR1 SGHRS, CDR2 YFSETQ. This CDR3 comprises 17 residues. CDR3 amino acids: CASSTGLAGGNTGELFF.

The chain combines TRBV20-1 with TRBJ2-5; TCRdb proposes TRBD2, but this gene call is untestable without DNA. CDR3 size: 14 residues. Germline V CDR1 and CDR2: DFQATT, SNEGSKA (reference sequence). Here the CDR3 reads CSARPRGYQETQYF.

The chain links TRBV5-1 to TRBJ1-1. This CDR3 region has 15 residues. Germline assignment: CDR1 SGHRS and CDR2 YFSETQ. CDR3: CASSFSAQRNTEAFF. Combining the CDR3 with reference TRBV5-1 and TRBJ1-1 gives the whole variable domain KAGVTQTPRYLIKTRGQQVTLSCSPISGHRSVSWYQQTPGQGLQFLFEYFSETQRNKGNFPGRFSGRQFSNSRSEMNVSTLELGDSALYLCASSFSAQRNTEAFFGQGTRLTVV.

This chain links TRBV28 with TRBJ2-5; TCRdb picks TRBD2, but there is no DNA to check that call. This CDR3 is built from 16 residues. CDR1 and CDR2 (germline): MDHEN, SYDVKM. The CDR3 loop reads CASSPLGWSDKETQYF.

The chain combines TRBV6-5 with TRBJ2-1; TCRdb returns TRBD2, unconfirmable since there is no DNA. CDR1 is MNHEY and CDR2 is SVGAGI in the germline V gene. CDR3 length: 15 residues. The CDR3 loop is CASSTSGASYNEQFF.

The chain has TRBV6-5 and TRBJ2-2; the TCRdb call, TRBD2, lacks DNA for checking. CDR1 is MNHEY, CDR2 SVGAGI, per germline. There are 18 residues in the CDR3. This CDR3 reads CASSYGGLAGGLTGELFF.

CDR3 protein: CASSPGQGSGNEQFF. The chain couples TRBV7-9 to TRBJ2-1; checking the TCRdb D call of TRBD1 is not possible without DNA. CDR1 SEHNR and CDR2 FQNEAQ come from the germline V gene (reference sequence). The CDR3 is made up of 15 amino acids. Full variable domain (outside the CDR3, taken from reference TRBV7-9 and TRBJ2-1): DTGVSQNPRHKITKRGQNVTFRCDPISEHNRLYWYRQTLGQGPEFLTYFQNEAQLEKSRLLSDRFSAERPKGSFSTLEIQRTEQGDSAMYLCASSPGQGSGNEQFFGPGTRLTVL.